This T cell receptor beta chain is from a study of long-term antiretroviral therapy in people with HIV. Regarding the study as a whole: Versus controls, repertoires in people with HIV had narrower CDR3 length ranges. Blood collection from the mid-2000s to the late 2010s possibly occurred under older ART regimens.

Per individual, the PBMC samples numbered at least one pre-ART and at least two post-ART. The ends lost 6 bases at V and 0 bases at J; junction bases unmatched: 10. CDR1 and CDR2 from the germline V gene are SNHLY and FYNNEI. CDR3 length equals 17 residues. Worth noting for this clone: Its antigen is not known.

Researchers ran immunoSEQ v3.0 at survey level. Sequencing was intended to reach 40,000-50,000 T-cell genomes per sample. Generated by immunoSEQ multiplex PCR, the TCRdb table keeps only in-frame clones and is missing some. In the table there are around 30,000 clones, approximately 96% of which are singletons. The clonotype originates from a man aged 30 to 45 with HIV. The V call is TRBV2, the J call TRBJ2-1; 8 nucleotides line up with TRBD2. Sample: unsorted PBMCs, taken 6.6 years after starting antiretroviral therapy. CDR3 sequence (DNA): TGTGCCAGCAGAGCCTTAGATAGCGGGATCTCCTACAATGAGCAGTTCTTC. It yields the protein CASRALDSGISYNEQFF.